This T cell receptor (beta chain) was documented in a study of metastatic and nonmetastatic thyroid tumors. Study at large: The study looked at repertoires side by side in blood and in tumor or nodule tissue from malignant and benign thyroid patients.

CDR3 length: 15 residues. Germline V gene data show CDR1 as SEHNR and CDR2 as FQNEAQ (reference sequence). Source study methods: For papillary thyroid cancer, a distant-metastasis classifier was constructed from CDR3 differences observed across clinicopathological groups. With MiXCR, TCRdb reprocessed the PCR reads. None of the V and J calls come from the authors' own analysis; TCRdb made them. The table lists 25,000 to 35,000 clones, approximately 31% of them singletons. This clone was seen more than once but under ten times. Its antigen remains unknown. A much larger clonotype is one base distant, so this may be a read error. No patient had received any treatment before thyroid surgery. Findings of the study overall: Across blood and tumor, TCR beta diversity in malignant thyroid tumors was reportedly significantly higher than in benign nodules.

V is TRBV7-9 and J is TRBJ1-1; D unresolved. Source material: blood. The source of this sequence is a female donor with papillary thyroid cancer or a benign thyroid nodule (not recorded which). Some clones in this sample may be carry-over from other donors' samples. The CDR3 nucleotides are TGTGCCAACAGCCAAGCCCCCCGCGGGAACACTGAAGCTTTCTTT. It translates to CANSQAPRGNTEAFF. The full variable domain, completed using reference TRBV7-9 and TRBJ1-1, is DTGVSQNPRHKITKRGQNVTFRCDPISEHNRLYWYRQTLGQGPEFLTYFQNEAQLEKSRLLSDRFSAERPKGSFSTLEIQRTEQGDSAMYLCANSQAPRGNTEAFFGQGTRLTVV.